These T cell receptor beta chains were read from a single sample in a study of cytomegalovirus exposure and HLA in healthy donors. Clones were sequenced by immunoSEQ multiplex PCR, and TCRdb holds only the in-frame ones, with some missing. The table includes under 150,000 clones, about 90% detected once. Sequenced: PBMCs. These receptors all come from a man aged 18 to 30 in good health and CMV-seronegative. CDR3s include the opening cysteine and the closing phenylalanine or tryptophan. D genes are given only for firm matches. Some rows have no size entry. The others give once, few or many, or a class for an expanded clone.

CDR3 DNA	CDR3 protein	J gene	clone size	V gene	D gene
TGTGCCAGCACCGACCCCACAGGCGCTTACGGCTACACCTTC	CASTDPTGAYGYTF	TRBJ1-2	.	TRBV6-5	.
TGCGCCAGCAGCTTGGATGCAAGGGTCGGGGGTCCTGGGAATTCACCCCTCCACTTT	CASSLDARVGGPGNSPLHF	TRBJ1-6	.	TRBV5-1	.
TGCGCCAGCAGCCTAGACAGGCGTCGGGGAAACACCATATATTTT	CASSLDRRRGNTIYF	TRBJ1-3	once	TRBV4-1	.
TGTGCCAGCTCACCTTTACAGGACACCCAAGGGACTGAAGCTTTCTTT	CASSPLQDTQGTEAFF	TRBJ1-1	.	TRBV18	.
TGTGCCAGTATGACAGTTTCCGACGACACTGAAGCTTTCTTT	CASMTVSDDTEAFF	TRBJ1-1	few	TRBV2	.
TGTGCCAGCAGCTTAGAGATTGGACAGAGCAATCAGCCCCAGCATTTT	CASSLEIGQSNQPQHF	TRBJ1-5	.	TRBV7-9	.
TGTGCCAGTAGTAGGATGGAGGGCTCGGCTGAAGCTTTCTTT	CASSRMEGSAEAFF	TRBJ1-1	.	TRBV19	.
TGTGCCAGCAGTTTCCACTACGAGCAGTACTTC	CASSFHYEQYF	TRBJ2-7	few	TRBV7-9	.
TGTGCCAGCAGCTTAGTGGCAACTAACTATGGCTACACCTTC	CASSLVATNYGYTF	TRBJ1-2	.	TRBV7-9	.
TGTGCCAGCAGTGAACACTTAGCAACTAATGAAAAACTGTTTTTT	CASSEHLATNEKLFF	TRBJ1-4	.	TRBV2	.
TGTGCCAGCAGTTTAACAGGTTTATCCTACGAGCAGTACTTC	CASSLTGLSYEQYF	TRBJ2-7	once	TRBV27	.
TGTGCCAGCAGCACGGTCGGGACAGGGGCCCCGCGGGCCTATGGCTACACCTTC	CASSTVGTGAPRAYGYTF	TRBJ1-2	.	TRBV28	TRBD1
TGTGCCAGCAGCACCGATAGCGGGAGGGAGGGCAATGAGCAGTTCTTC	CASSTDSGREGNEQFF	TRBJ2-1	once	TRBV5-4	TRBD2
TGCGCCAGCGGCCAGACCGGGACAGAAAACTACAATGAGCAGTTCTTC	CASGQTGTENYNEQFF	TRBJ2-1	.	TRBV5-1	TRBD1
TGTGCCAGCAGCGCCGACCGCGGACAGGCAGGAGCTTTCTTT	CASSADRGQAGAFF	TRBJ1-1	.	TRBV7-8	TRBD1
TGTGCCAGCAGTCCCCCCGGGACAGGGGGGTCCTACGAGCAGTACTTC	CASSPPGTGGSYEQYF	TRBJ2-7	.	TRBV6-6	TRBD1
TGTGCCAGTAGTATAGTCGGCAGGGTAGCTTCTGGGGCCAACGTCCTGACTTTC	CASSIVGRVASGANVLTF	TRBJ2-6	.	TRBV19	.
TGTGCCAGCAGTGGCTATTTATTCTACGAGCAGTACTTC	CASSGYLFYEQYF	TRBJ2-7	.	TRBV6-1	.
TGTGCCAGCGTAGAGAACACTGAAGCTTTCTTT	CASVENTEAFF	TRBJ1-1	.	TRBV27	.
TGTGCCAGCAGCTTAACAGCGGGGGGCTACAATGAGCAGTTCTTC	CASSLTAGGYNEQFF	TRBJ2-1	.	TRBV13	TRBD2
TGTGCCAGCAGCTTGGCGGGAGGGTACACCGGGGAGCTGTTTTTT	CASSLAGGYTGELFF	TRBJ2-2	few	TRBV5-8	TRBD2
TGTGCCAGCAGCTCAGGACTAGCGGACTCCTACGAGCAGTACTTC	CASSSGLADSYEQYF	TRBJ2-7	.	TRBV9	TRBD2
TGTGCCAGCAGGCCACGGGACAGCTATGGCTACACCTTC	CASRPRDSYGYTF	TRBJ1-2	few	TRBV7-2	TRBD1
TGTGCCAGCAGTGAACGGAGCGGGAGCCCAGATACGCAGTATTTT	CASSERSGSPDTQYF	TRBJ2-3	.	TRBV6-1	TRBD2
TGTGCCAGCAGTTACGGAGTACAGGGGTATCAGCCCCAGCATTTT	CASSYGVQGYQPQHF	TRBJ1-5	.	TRBV6-6	TRBD1
TGCAGTGCCGAGGGGGGGCGTGAAGCTTTCTTT	CSAEGGREAFF	TRBJ1-1	.	TRBV20-1	.
TGTGCCAGCAGTTTGACGGAGGAGAGCACAGATACGCAGTATTTT	CASSLTEESTDTQYF	TRBJ2-3	.	TRBV27	.
TGTGCCAGCAGCCAGGGGGAGGCGAACTCCTACGAGCAGTACTTC	CASSQGEANSYEQYF	TRBJ2-7	.	TRBV11-2	.